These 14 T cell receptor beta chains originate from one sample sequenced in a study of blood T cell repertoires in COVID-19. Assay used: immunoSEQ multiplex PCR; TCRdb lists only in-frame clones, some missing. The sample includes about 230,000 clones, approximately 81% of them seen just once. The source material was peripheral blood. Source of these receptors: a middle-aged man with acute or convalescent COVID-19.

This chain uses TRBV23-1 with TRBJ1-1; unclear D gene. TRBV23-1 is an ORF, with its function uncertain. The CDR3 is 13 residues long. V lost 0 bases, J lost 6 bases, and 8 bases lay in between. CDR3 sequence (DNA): TGCGCCAGCAGTCAATCAAGCGGGGCTGAAGCTTTCTTT. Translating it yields CASSQSSGAEAFF.

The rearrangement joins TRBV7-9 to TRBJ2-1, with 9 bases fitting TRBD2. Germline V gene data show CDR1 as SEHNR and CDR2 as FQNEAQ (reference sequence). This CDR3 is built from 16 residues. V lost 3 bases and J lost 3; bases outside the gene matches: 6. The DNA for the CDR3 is TGTGCCAGCAGCTTTCCGCGGGGGGGCCTCTACAATGAGCAGTTCTTC. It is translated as CASSFPRGGLYNEQFF.

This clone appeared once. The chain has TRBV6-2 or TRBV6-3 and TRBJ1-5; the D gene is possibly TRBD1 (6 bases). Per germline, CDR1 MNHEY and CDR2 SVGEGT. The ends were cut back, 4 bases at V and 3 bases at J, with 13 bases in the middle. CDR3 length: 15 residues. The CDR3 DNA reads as TGTGCCAGCAGTTCCGGACAGCCCTACAATCAGCCCCAGCATTTT. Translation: CASSSGQPYNQPQHF.

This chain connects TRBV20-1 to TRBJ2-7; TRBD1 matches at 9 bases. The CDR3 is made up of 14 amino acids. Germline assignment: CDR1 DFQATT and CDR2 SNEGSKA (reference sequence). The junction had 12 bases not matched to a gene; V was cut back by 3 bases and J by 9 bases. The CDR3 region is CSASRDREGLGQYF. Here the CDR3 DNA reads TGCAGTGCTAGTCGGGACAGGGAGGGCCTAGGGCAGTACTTC.

This chain's CDR3 is CASSPRDRAYEQYF. CDR3 coding DNA: TGTGCCAGCAGCCCCCGGGACAGGGCTTACGAGCAGTACTTC. The rearrangement links TRBV4-2 to TRBJ2-7; 9 bases line up with TRBD1. After removal of 4 bases from V and 4 bases from J, the junction contained 5 bases not matched to a gene. CDR3 length: 14 residues. The germline gives CDR1 LGHNA, CDR2 YNFKEQ.

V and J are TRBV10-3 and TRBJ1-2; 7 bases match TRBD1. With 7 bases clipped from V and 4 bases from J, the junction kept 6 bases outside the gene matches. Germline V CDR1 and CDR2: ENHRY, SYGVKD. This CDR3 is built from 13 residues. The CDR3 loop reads CAIMSTGSYGYTF. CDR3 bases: TGTGCCATCATGTCGACAGGGTCCTATGGCTACACCTTC.

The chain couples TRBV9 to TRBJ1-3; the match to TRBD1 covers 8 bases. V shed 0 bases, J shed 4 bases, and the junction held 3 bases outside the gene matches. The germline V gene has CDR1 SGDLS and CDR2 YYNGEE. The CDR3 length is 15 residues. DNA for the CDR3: TGTGCCAGCAGCGTAGCGGACAGGGAAGGAAACACCATATATTTT. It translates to CASSVADREGNTIYF.

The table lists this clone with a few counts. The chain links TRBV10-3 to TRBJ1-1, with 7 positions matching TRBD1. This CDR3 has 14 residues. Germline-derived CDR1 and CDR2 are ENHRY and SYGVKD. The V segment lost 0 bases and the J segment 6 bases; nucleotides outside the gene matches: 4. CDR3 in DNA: TGTGCCATCAGTGAGTCAGGGGGCGGCGCTGAAGCTTTCTTT. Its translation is CAISESGGGAEAFF.

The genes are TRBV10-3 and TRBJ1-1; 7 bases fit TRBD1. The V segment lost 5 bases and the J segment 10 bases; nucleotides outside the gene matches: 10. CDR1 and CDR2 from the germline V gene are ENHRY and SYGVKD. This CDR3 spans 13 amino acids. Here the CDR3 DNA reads TGTGCCATCAGTTCGCCCAGGGGGATCGGAGCTTTCTTT. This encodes CAISSPRGIGAFF.

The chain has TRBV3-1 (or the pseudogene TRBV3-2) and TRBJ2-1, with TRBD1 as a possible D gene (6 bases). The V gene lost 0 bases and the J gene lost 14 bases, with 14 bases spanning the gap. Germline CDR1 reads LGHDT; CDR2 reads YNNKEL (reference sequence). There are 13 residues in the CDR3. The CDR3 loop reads CASSQDGPGEEFF. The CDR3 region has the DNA TGTGCCAGCAGCCAAGATGGGCCAGGGGAAGAGTTCTTC.

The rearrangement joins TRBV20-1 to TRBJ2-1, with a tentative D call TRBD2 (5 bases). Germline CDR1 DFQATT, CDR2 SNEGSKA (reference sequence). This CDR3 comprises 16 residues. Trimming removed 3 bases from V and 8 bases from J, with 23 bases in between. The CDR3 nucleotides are TGCAGTGCTAGTCAGTCCCGTGGCGGGCCCCACGATGAGCAGTTCTTC. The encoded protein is CSASQSRGGPHDEQFF.

Here the CDR3 DNA reads TGCGCCAGCAGCCTAAAGGCTAGCTCCTACAATGAGCAGTTCTTC. Its translation is CASSLKASSYNEQFF. The V and J genes are TRBV5-1 and TRBJ2-1; no definite D call. The CDR3 has 15 residues. The germline gives CDR1 SGHRS, CDR2 YFSETQ. Trimming pared 4 bases from V and 0 bases from J, leaving 11 bases between.

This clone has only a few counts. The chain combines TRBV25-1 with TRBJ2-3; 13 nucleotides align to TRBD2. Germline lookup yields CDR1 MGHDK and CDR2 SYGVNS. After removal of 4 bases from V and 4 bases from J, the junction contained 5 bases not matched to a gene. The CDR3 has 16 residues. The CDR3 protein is CASSGGTSGVADTQYF. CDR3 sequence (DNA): TGTGCCAGCAGTGGAGGGACTAGCGGGGTAGCAGATACGCAGTATTTT.

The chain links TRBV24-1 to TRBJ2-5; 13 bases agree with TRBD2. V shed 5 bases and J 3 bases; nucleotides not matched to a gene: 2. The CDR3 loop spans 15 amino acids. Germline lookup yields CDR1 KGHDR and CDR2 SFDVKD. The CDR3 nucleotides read TGTGCCACCAGTGGCGGGACTAGCGGGAAAGAGACCCAGTACTTC. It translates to CATSGGTSGKETQYF.